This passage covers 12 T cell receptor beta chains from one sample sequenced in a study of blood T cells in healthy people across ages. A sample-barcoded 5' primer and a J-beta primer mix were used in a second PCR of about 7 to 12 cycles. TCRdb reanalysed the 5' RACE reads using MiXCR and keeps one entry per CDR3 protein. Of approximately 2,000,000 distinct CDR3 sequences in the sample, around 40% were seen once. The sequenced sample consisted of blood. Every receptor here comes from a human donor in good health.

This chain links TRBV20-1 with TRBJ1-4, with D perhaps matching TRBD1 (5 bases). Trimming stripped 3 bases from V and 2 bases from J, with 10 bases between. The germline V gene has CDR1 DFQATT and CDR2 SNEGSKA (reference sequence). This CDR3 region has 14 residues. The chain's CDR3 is CSASRQSTNEKLFF. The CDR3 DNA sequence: TGCAGTGCTAGTAGACAGTCCACTAATGAAAAACTGTTTTTT.

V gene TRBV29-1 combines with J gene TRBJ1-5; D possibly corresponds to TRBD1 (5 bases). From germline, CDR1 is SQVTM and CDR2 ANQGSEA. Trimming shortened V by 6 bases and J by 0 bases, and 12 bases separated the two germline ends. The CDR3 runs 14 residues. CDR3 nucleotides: TGCAGCGTATCCGACAGAGTTAGCAATCAGCCCCAGCATTTT. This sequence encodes CSVSDRVSNQPQHF.

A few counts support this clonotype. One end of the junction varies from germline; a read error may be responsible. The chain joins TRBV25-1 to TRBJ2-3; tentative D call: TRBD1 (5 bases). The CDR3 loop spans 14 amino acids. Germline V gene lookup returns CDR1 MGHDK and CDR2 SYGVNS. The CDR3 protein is CASSEFDSADTQYF. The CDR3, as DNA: TGCGCCAGCAGTGAATTTGACAGCGCAGATACGCAGTATTTT.

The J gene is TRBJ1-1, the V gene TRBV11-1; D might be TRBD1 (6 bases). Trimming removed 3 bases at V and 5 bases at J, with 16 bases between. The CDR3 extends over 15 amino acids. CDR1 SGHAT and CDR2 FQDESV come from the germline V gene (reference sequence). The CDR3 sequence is CASSFSSGQKTEAFF. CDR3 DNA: TGTGCCAGCAGCTTTAGTTCCGGACAGAAAACTGAAGCTTTCTTT. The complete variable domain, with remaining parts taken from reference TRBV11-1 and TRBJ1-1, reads EAEVAQSPRYKITEKSQAVAFWCDPISGHATLYWYRQILGQGPELLVQFQDESVVDDSQLPKDRFSAERLKGVDSTLKIQPAELGDSAMYLCASSFSSGQKTEAFFGQGTRLTVV.

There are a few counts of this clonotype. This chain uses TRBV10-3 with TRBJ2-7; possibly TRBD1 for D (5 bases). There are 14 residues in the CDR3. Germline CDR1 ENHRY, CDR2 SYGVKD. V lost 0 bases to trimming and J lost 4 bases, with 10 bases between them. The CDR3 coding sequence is TGTGCCATCAGTGAGTCGACCACAGGTTACGAGCAGTACTTC. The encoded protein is CAISESTTGYEQYF.

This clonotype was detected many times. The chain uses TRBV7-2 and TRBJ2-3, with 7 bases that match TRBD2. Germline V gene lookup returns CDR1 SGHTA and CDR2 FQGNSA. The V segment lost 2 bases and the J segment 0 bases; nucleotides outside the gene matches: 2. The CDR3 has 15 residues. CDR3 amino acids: CASSLSGESTDTQYF. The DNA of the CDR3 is TGTGCCAGCAGCTTAAGCGGGGAGAGCACAGATACGCAGTATTTT.

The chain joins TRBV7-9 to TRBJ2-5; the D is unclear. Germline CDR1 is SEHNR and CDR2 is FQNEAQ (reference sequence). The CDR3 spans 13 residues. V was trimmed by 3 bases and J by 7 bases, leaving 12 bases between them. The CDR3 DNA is TGTGCCAGCAGCTTGGAGTATCTGGGGACCCAGTACTTC. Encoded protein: CASSLEYLGTQYF.

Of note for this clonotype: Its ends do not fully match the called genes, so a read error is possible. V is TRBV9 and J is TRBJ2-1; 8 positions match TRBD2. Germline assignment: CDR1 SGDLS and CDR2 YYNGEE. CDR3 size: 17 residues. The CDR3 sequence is CAGSVASGGHQSRGQFF. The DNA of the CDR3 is TGTGCCGGCAGCGTAGCAAGCGGGGGTCACCAATCTAGGGGGCAGTTCTTC. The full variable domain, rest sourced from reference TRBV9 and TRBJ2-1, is DSGVTQTPKHLITATGQRVTLRCSPRSGDLSVYWYQQSLDQGLQFLIQYYNGEERAKGNILERFSAQQFPDLHSELNLSSLELGDSALYFCAGSVASGGHQSRGQFFGPGTRLTVL.

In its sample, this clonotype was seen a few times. CDR3 bases: TGTGCCATCAGTGAGTCGACACAGGGTCAGTACTTC. The encoded protein is CAISESTQGQYF. The rearrangement links TRBV10-3 to TRBJ2-5, with D tentatively TRBD1 (6 bases). CDR1 is ENHRY and CDR2 is SYGVKD in the germline V gene. V gave up 0 bases and J gave up 11 bases, with 10 bases separating them. The CDR3 extends over 12 amino acids.

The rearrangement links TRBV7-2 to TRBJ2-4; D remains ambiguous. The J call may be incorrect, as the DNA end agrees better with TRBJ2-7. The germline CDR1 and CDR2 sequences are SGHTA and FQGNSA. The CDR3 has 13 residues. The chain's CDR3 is CASRPDLYHEQYF. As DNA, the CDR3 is TGTGCCAGCAGACCGGACCTGTACCACGAGCAGTACTTC.

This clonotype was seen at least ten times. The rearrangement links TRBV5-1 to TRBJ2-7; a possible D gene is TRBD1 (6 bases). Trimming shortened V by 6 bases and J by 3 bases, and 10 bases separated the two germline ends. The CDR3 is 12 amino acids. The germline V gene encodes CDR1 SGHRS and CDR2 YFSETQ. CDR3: CASTPGVYEQYF. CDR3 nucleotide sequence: TGCGCCAGCACTCCAGGGGTCTACGAGCAGTACTTC. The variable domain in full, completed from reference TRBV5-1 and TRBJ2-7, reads KAGVTQTPRYLIKTRGQQVTLSCSPISGHRSVSWYQQTPGQGLQFLFEYFSETQRNKGNFPGRFSGRQFSNSRSEMNVSTLELGDSALYLCASTPGVYEQYFGPGTRLTVT.

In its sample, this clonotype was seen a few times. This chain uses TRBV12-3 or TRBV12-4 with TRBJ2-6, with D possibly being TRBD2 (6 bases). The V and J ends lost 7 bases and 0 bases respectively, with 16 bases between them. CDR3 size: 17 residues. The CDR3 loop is CASTYRADYSGANVLTF. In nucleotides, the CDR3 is TGTGCCAGCACCTATAGGGCGGACTACTCTGGGGCCAACGTCCTGACTTTC.